The 25 T cell receptor beta chains below were found in one sample sequenced in a study of cytotoxic CD8 clonotypes in ibrutinib-treated CLL. Here immunoSEQ multiplex PCR was the method, and the copy in TCRdb shows in-frame clones only, minus some. Here the sample spans 250,000 to 350,000 clones, approximately 76% being singletons. The specimen comprised PBMCs, sampled at disease progression, from a patient treated with ibrutinib. These receptors were obtained from a human donor with chronic lymphocytic leukemia.

The chain is built from TRBV5-1 and TRBJ2-1; 11 nucleotides line up with TRBD2. In germline, CDR1 is SGHRS, CDR2 YFSETQ. The J segment lost 6 bases and the V segment lost 2 bases, leaving 4 bases of the junction unmatched. The CDR3 is 15 residues long. The CDR3 reads CASSFSGGALNEQFF. CDR3 sequence (DNA): TGCGCCAGCAGCTTTAGCGGGGGGGCCCTCAATGAGCAGTTCTTC.

This clone was observed a handful of times. The chain links TRBV7-9 to TRBJ1-3; the D gene is possibly TRBD1 (5 bases). The CDR3 runs to 17 residues. The germline V gene has CDR1 SEHNR and CDR2 FQNEAQ (reference sequence). The V gene lost 1 base and the J gene lost 1 base, with 14 bases spanning the gap. Here the CDR3 reads CASSLGLTGRSGNTIYF. For the CDR3, the DNA is TGTGCCAGCAGCTTAGGCCTCACAGGCCGGTCTGGAAACACCATATATTTT.

This sequence joins TRBV5-1 and TRBJ1-1; maybe TRBD1 (6 bases). CDR3 length: 17 residues. The germline CDR1 and CDR2 sequences are SGHRS and YFSETQ. V shed 4 bases and J shed 3 bases, with 22 bases lying between them. This CDR3 reads CASSVRTVGIADTEAFF. In DNA, the CDR3 is TGCGCCAGCAGCGTAAGGACAGTCGGCATTGCGGACACTGAAGCTTTCTTT.

The chain employs TRBV5-1 and TRBJ2-7, with D perhaps TRBD1 (5 bases). Germline CDR1 SGHRS, CDR2 YFSETQ. This CDR3 has 14 residues. V was pared by 0 bases and J by 2 bases, with 9 bases between. CDR3 residues: CASSLAGITYEQYF. CDR3 DNA sequence: TGCGCCAGCAGCTTGGCAGGGATAACCTACGAGCAGTACTTC.

V and J are TRBV7-9 and TRBJ2-1, with D possibly being TRBD2 (6 bases). Trimming cost V 5 bases and J 8 bases, with 31 bases left between them. Looked up from germline, CDR1 is SEHNR and CDR2 is FQNEAQ (reference sequence). The CDR3 length is 19 residues. DNA of the CDR3: TGTGCCAGCAGCCCCCCGGCTGTTGCGGTGCGGGGAGTGGCAGATGAGCAGTTCTTC. This sequence encodes CASSPPAVAVRGVADEQFF.

V gene TRBV29-1 combines with J gene TRBJ2-3; 11 bases agree with TRBD2. Germline CDR1 and CDR2: SQVTM and ANQGSEA. CDR3 length: 14 amino acids. V lost 6 bases and J lost 5; bases outside the gene matches: 7. The CDR3 sequence is CSVGLAGDGDTQYF. The CDR3 DNA reads TGCAGCGTCGGACTAGCGGGTGATGGAGATACGCAGTATTTT.

CDR3 sequence: CSGLNRGSYEQYF. The CDR3 region has the DNA TGCAGCGGCCTCAACAGGGGTTCCTACGAGCAGTACTTC. The V gene is TRBV29-1, the J gene TRBJ2-7, with 7 bases fitting TRBD1. In germline, CDR1 is SQVTM, CDR2 ANQGSEA. V was pared by 7 bases and J by 1 base, with 7 bases of the junction left unmatched. This CDR3 is 13 amino acids long.

The chain combines TRBV5-6 with TRBJ2-1; a possible D gene is TRBD1 (6 bases). Germline values: CDR1 SGHDT, CDR2 YYEEEE. CDR3 length: 16 residues. V dropped 4 bases and J dropped 4 bases, with 18 bases sitting between them. The CDR3 loop reads CASSDSGRTAYNEQFF. CDR3 DNA sequence: TGTGCCAGCAGCGACTCCGGAAGGACAGCTTACAATGAGCAGTTCTTC.

This clone was detected only a few times. V gene TRBV5-1 combines with J gene TRBJ1-4; no reliable D call. The V end lost 0 bases, the J end lost 4 bases, and 10 bases lay between the germline ends. Germline CDR1 and CDR2: SGHRS and YFSETQ. This CDR3 contains 15 residues. CDR3 coding DNA: TGCGCCAGCAGCTTGGGGCACAGTAGTAATGAAAAACTGTTTTTT. Translating it yields CASSLGHSSNEKLFF.

The chain employs TRBV7-2 and TRBJ2-3; no clear D. The CDR3 is 12 residues long. Looked up from germline, CDR1 is SGHTA and CDR2 is FQGNSA. V was trimmed by 5 bases and J by 0 bases, leaving 3 bases between them. This chain's CDR3 is CASSASTDTQYF. CDR3 bases: TGTGCCAGCAGCGCTAGCACAGATACGCAGTATTTT. The entire variable domain, with the rest obtained from reference TRBV7-2 and TRBJ2-3, is as follows: GAGVSQSPSNKVTEKGKDVELRCDPISGHTALYWYRQSLGQGLEFLIYFQGNSAPDKSGLPSDRFSAERTGGSVSTLTIQRTQQEDSAVYLCASSASTDTQYFGPGTRLTVL.

The genes are TRBV29-1 and TRBJ1-2, with D possibly being TRBD1 (5 bases). This CDR3 region has 15 residues. Germline CDR1 and CDR2: SQVTM and ANQGSEA. V was shortened by 2 bases and J by 7 bases, with 20 bases between the two germline ends. Here the CDR3 reads CSVESPFQGLGGYTF. The CDR3 DNA sequence: TGCAGCGTTGAATCCCCTTTTCAGGGTCTGGGTGGCTACACCTTC.

The rearrangement uses TRBV5-8 and TRBJ2-5, with D possibly being TRBD1 or TRBD2 (5 bases each). The CDR3 covers 16 residues. Germline loops: CDR1 SGHTS, CDR2 YDEGEE. V shed 2 bases and J shed 2 bases, with 16 bases lying between them. CDR3 coding DNA: TGTGCCAGCAGCTTCTACAGGCTTGGGAGACAAGAGACCCAGTACTTC. It is translated as CASSFYRLGRQETQYF.

The gene calls are TRBV7-6 and TRBJ2-2; 8 nucleotides match TRBD1. Trimming took 5 bases from V and 4 from J; bases not matched to a gene: 9. Germline CDR1 is SGHVS and CDR2 is FNYEAQ. This CDR3 spans 16 amino acids. CDR3 in DNA: TGTGCCAGCAGCCCGGACAGGGTAATCGTCACCGGGGAGCTGTTTTTT. It translates to CASSPDRVIVTGELFF.

The J gene is TRBJ1-2, the V gene TRBV13, with 10 nucleotides matching TRBD1. The V gene's germline CDR1 is PRHDT and CDR2 FYEKMQ (reference sequence). The CDR3 length is 16 residues. J was trimmed by 4 bases and V by 5 bases; bases with no gene match: 10. CDR3 nucleotides: TGTGCCAGCAGCCCTAGGTACGGGACAGGGGCCTATGGCTACACCTTC. Its translation: CASSPRYGTGAYGYTF.

The CDR3 here is CASSVGLRDYGYTF. The DNA for the CDR3 is TGTGCCAGCAGCGTAGGGCTGCGGGACTATGGCTACACCTTC. The V and J genes are TRBV9 and TRBJ1-2, with D unclear. Germline V CDR1 and CDR2: SGDLS, YYNGEE. The CDR3 spans 14 residues. Trimming pared 0 bases from V and 3 bases from J, leaving 9 bases between.

The chain recombines TRBV10-3 with TRBJ1-5; TRBD1 agrees at 7 bases. V dropped 6 bases and J dropped 8; count of bases not matched to a gene: 13. CDR1 and CDR2 from the germline V gene are ENHRY and SYGVKD. This CDR3 is built from 15 residues. In DNA, the CDR3 is TGTGCCATCAGCCGACAGGGCCCCCGGGTAGAGCCCCAGCATTTT. It codes for CAISRQGPRVEPQHF.

This clone was observed a handful of times. The rearrangement joins TRBV12-5 to TRBJ2-2; D is ambiguous. Trimming left V 5 bases short and J 2 bases short, with 15 bases between. Germline V gives CDR1 LGHNT, CDR2 FRNRAP. The CDR3 extends over 16 amino acids. CDR3 protein: CASGLPNETNTGELFF. Here the CDR3 DNA reads TGTGCTAGTGGTCTCCCCAATGAAACAAACACCGGGGAGCTGTTTTTT.

V usage is TRBV7-3 and J usage is TRBJ1-5; D remains ambiguous. Germline V gene lookup returns CDR1 SGHTA and CDR2 FQGTGA. The V and J ends lost 4 bases and 6 bases respectively, with 19 bases between them. This CDR3 has 16 amino acids. This CDR3 is CASSSPFLRVGQPQHF. In nucleotides, the CDR3 is TGTGCCAGCAGCTCCCCGTTCCTTAGGGTTGGTCAGCCCCAGCATTTT.

This chain uses TRBV7-8 with TRBJ2-3, with 9 nucleotides matching TRBD2. CDR1 and CDR2 from the germline V gene are SGHVS and FQNEAQ. The trim removed 8 bases at V and 6 bases at J, leaving 6 bases unmatched. The CDR3 has 13 amino acids. In nucleotides, the CDR3 is TGTGCCAGCCGGCGGGGGGGGGAGGATACGCAGTATTTT. Translating gives CASRRGGEDTQYF.

A single count supports this clone. The chain links TRBV7-2 to TRBJ2-7; D is unclear. The CDR3 totals 14 residues. The germline CDR1 and CDR2 sequences are SGHTA and FQGNSA. Deletions cut 3 bases from V and 2 bases from J, with 11 bases between. CDR3 sequence (DNA): TGTGCCAGCAGCTTTACTAAAAAGACCTACGAGCAGTACTTC. Its translation is CASSFTKKTYEQYF.

The chain carries TRBV27 and TRBJ1-4; weak D call: TRBD1 (5 bases). Germline-derived CDR1 and CDR2 are MNHEY and SMNVEV (reference sequence). V was trimmed by 4 bases and J by 3 bases, leaving 12 bases between them. The CDR3 has 15 amino acids. The CDR3 nucleotides read TGTGCCAGCAGTTCGTACCGGGACCCTAATGAAAAACTGTTTTTT. It translates to CASSSYRDPNEKLFF.

The chain uses TRBV10-3 and TRBJ2-7; 8 positions match TRBD2. Germline loops: CDR1 ENHRY, CDR2 SYGVKD. The CDR3 extends over 13 amino acids. V lost 6 bases, J lost 1 base, and 2 bases stayed unmatched. Here the CDR3 reads CAIRAGGSYEQYF. Written as DNA, the CDR3 is TGTGCCATCAGGGCGGGAGGTTCCTACGAGCAGTACTTC.

This rearrangement joins TRBV28 to TRBJ2-3; possibly TRBD2 for D (6 bases). Trimming removed 6 bases at V and 4 bases at J, with 11 bases between. The CDR3 sequence is 13 residues long. Germline lookup yields CDR1 MDHEN and CDR2 SYDVKM. In DNA form, the CDR3 reads TGTGCCAGCAGGGGGGACTGGGCAGATACGCAGTATTTT. The encoded protein is CASRGDWADTQYF.

The rearrangement links TRBV7-2 to TRBJ2-5; no definite D call. Trimming pared 1 base from V and 4 bases from J, leaving 10 bases between. This CDR3 contains 14 residues. From germline, CDR1 is SGHTA and CDR2 FQGNSA. CDR3 sequence: CASSLVGYRETQYF. The CDR3 DNA is TGTGCCAGCAGCTTAGTGGGGTACAGAGAGACCCAGTACTTC. The whole variable domain, remainder taken from reference TRBV7-2 and TRBJ2-5, is GAGVSQSPSNKVTEKGKDVELRCDPISGHTALYWYRQSLGQGLEFLIYFQGNSAPDKSGLPSDRFSAERTGGSVSTLTIQRTQQEDSAVYLCASSLVGYRETQYFGPGTRLLVL.

The V gene is TRBV18, the J gene TRBJ1-2; no clear D. Germline CDR1 reads KGHSH; CDR2 reads LQKENI. Trimming shortened V by 2 bases and J by 3 bases, and 10 bases separated the two germline ends. The CDR3 loop spans 14 amino acids. The CDR3 DNA reads TGTGCCAGCTCACCATACCCGGGCTACTATGGCTACACCTTC. Amino acid sequence: CASSPYPGYYGYTF.